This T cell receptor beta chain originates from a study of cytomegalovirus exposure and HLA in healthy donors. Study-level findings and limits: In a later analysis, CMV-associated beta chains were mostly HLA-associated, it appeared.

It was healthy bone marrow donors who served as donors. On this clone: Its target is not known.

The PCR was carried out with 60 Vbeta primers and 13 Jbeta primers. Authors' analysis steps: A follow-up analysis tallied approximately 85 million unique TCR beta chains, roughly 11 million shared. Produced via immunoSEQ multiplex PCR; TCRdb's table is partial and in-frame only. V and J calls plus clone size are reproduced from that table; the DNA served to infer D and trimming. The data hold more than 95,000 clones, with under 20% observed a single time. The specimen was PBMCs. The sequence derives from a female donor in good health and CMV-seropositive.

The CDR3 sequence: CASSESGRAHEQYF. DNA for the CDR3: TGTGCCAGCAGTGAGAGCGGGAGGGCGCACGAGCAGTACTTC. This chain uses TRBV9 with TRBJ2-7; TRBD2 aligns across 10 bases. The CDR3 is 14 residues long. Germline trimming cut 5 bases from V and 5 bases from J; bases unmatched to any gene: 7. Germline V gene sequence: CDR1 SGDLS, CDR2 YYNGEE.